A single sample gave rise to the 10 T cell receptor beta chains below, sequenced in a study of PD-1 blockade in classical Hodgkin lymphoma. Stated time point: cycle 4 day 1 (C4D1), after less than 7 weeks of nivolumab. Following autologous stem cell transplantation, relapse occurred in every patient, and exposure to brentuximab vedotin varied. The table came from immunoSEQ multiplex PCR; TCRdb's copy has only in-frame clones and leaves some out. The data hold more than 75,000 clones, with about 93% observed a single time. The sample in question was peripheral blood mononuclear cells (PBMCs), obtained before the fourth cycle of nivolumab. These receptor sequences come from a human donor with classical Hodgkin lymphoma.

The chain employs TRBV11-2 and TRBJ2-7; D is undetermined. Trimming shortened V by 2 bases and J by 2 bases, and 4 bases separated the two germline ends. Germline V gives CDR1 SGHAT, CDR2 FQNNGV. This CDR3 has 12 residues. CDR3 sequence reads: CASSLQTYEQYF. The CDR3 DNA is TGTGCCAGCAGCTTACAGACCTACGAGCAGTACTTC.

This chain uses TRBV15 with TRBJ2-1; TRBD2 might be the D (7 bases). V was clipped by 8 bases and J by 1 base, with 18 bases between them. The CDR3 sequence is 16 residues long. Per the germline V gene, CDR1 is LNHNV and CDR2 is YYDKDF (reference sequence). CDR3 protein: CATRDSGGRSYNEQFF. The CDR3 nucleotides read TGTGCCACCCGAGATTCGGGGGGCCGATCCTACAATGAGCAGTTCTTC.

The chain is built from TRBV6-5 and TRBJ1-5; maybe TRBD1 (5 bases). Germline CDR1 is MNHEY and CDR2 is SVGAGI. V was trimmed by 0 bases and J by 3 bases, leaving 9 bases between them. The CDR3 spans 15 residues. The CDR3 DNA reads as TGTGCCAGCAGTTACTCCGGACATTACAATCAGCCCCAGCATTTT. Translated: CASSYSGHYNQPQHF.

The chain combines TRBV28 with TRBJ2-1; no definite D call. Trimming stripped 5 bases from V and 5 bases from J, with 10 bases between. Per the germline V gene, CDR1 is MDHEN and CDR2 is SYDVKM. The CDR3 is 13 amino acids. In DNA form, the CDR3 reads TGTGCCAGCAGTCCCTCTAGAAACAATGAGCAGTTCTTC. Its protein is CASSPSRNNEQFF.

This chain connects TRBV27 to TRBJ2-1; TRBD2 aligns across 7 bases. The germline gives CDR1 MNHEY, CDR2 SMNVEV (reference sequence). V shed 6 bases, J shed 4 bases, and the junction held 6 bases outside the gene matches. This CDR3 spans 14 amino acids. CDR3 loop: CASRKLAGYNEQFF. In DNA form, the CDR3 reads TGTGCCAGCAGAAAATTAGCGGGTTACAATGAGCAGTTCTTC.

The chain has TRBV11-2 and TRBJ1-2; D is perhaps TRBD1 (6 bases). Germline assignment: CDR1 SGHAT and CDR2 FQNNGV. This CDR3 comprises 14 residues. V lost 5 bases and J lost 6, with 16 bases in between. The DNA for the CDR3 is TGTGCCAGCAGCATCGCCCAGGGGTTCGATGGCTACACCTTC. Its protein product is CASSIAQGFDGYTF.

CDR3 sequence: CASSTYPRENQPQHF. The CDR3 bases are TGTGCCAGCAGTACCTATCCCAGGGAAAATCAGCCCCAGCATTTT. The V gene is TRBV28, the J gene TRBJ1-5; TRBD1 might be the D (5 bases). The CDR3 has 15 amino acids. Germline V lookup: CDR1 MDHEN, CDR2 SYDVKM. V gave up 5 bases and J gave up 4 bases, with 15 bases separating them.

This clone has only one observation. The chain combines TRBV19 with TRBJ2-6, with D possibly being TRBD1 (6 bases). The CDR3 covers 16 residues. V shed 7 bases and J shed 2 bases, with 15 bases lying between them. CDR1 is LNHDA, CDR2 SQIVND, per germline (reference sequence). The CDR3 DNA reads as TGTGCCAGTACCCTAATCCCAGGGGCTGGGGCCAACGTCCTGACTTTC. Translating it yields CASTLIPGAGANVLTF.

CDR3 sequence reads: CASSATSGTDTQYF. CDR3 DNA: TGTGCCAGCAGTGCGACTAGCGGCACAGATACGCAGTATTTT. The V and J genes are TRBV6-4 and TRBJ2-3; 8 positions agree with TRBD2. CDR1 is MRHNA and CDR2 is SNTAGT in the germline V gene. This CDR3 is built from 14 residues. Unmatched junction bases numbered 1, after V lost 4 bases and J lost 1 base.

This chain joins TRBV4-1 and TRBJ2-5; D perhaps matches TRBD2 (6 bases). The V gene's germline CDR1 is MGHRA and CDR2 YSYEKL. The V gene lost 4 bases and the J gene lost 5 bases, with 14 bases spanning the gap. The CDR3 totals 14 residues. This CDR3 is CASSPPTSRETQYF. The CDR3 bases are TGCGCCAGCAGCCCTCCGACTAGTAGGGAGACCCAGTACTTC.